Following are 2 T cell receptor beta chains from one sample sequenced in a study of T-cell memory formation after mild COVID-19. Using its own MiXCR run on the 5' RACE reads, TCRdb lists one record per CDR3 protein. The sample lists 190,000 or so distinct CDR3 sequences; approximately 10% were seen once. The sequencing input was PBMCs or a T cell subset sorted from them (not recorded which). All receptors derive from a man between 18 and 29 years old who had mild COVID-19 (a few samples of this study predate the infection). Cell type and time point are not known.

The chain combines TRBV7-3 with TRBJ2-5; 11 nucleotides align to TRBD1. Germline CDR1 and CDR2: SGHTA and FQGTGA. The CDR3 is 15 amino acids. V shed 5 bases and J 2 bases; nucleotides not matched to a gene: 4. Written as DNA, the CDR3 is TGTGCCAGCAGCACTGGGACAGGGGGACAAGAGACCCAGTACTTC. Protein product: CASSTGTGGQETQYF.

This clonotype turned up a few times. The chain uses TRBV18 and TRBJ1-4; the match to TRBD1 covers 7 bases. Germline V gene sequence: CDR1 KGHSH, CDR2 LQKENI. Trimming removed 6 bases from V and 0 bases from J; junction bases left unmatched: 4. CDR3 size: 15 residues. The CDR3 DNA reads as TGTGCCAGCTCCCGGGGACAGCCAACTAATGAAAAACTGTTTTTT. Protein: CASSRGQPTNEKLFF.